Sequencing of this T cell receptor (beta chain) was carried out in a study of control samples from healthy donors and cancer patients. This clone was detected a few times. TCRdb's table, derived via immunoSEQ multiplex PCR, lists solely in-frame clones and lacks some. The repertoire holds 100,000 to 150,000 clones, around 87% seen once, with just under 3% in the top ten. The germline V gene encodes CDR1 MDHEN and CDR2 SYDVKM. After removal of 4 bases from V and 0 bases from J, the junction contained 8 bases not matched to a gene. The CDR3 has 17 amino acids. The specimen sequenced was blood. The chain carries TRBV28 and TRBJ1-2, with 10 bases fitting TRBD1. This TCR came from a man between 60 and 75 years old in good health. The CDR3 loop reads CASSSTGGAGANYGYTF. CDR3 in DNA: TGTGCCAGCAGTTCGACAGGGGGCGCAGGGGCTAACTATGGCTACACCTTC.